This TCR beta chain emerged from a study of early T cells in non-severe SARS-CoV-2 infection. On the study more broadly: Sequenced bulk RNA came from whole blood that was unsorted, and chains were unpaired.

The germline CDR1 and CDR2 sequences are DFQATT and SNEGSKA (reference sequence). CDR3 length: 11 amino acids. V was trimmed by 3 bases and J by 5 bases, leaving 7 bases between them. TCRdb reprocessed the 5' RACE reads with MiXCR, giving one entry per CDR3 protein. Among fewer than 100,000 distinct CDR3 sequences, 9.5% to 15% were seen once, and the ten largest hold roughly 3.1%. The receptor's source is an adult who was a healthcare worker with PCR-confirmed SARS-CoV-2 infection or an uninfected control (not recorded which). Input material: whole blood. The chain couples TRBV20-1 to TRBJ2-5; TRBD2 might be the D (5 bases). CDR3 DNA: TGCAGTGCTAGTGGGGAGGAGACCCAGTACTTC. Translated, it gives CSASGEETQYF.